A selection of T cell receptor beta chains follows, all from one sample in a study of T cell changes during pregnancy in multiple sclerosis. Generated by immunoSEQ multiplex PCR, the TCRdb table keeps only in-frame clones and is missing some. The table records 55,000 to 85,000 clones, about nine tenths of them present only once. The sequenced sample was peripheral blood, obtained in the third trimester of pregnancy. The origin of the receptors is a female donor with multiple sclerosis, enrolled in a pregnancy study. Both conserved end residues are part of each CDR3. The order of the fields is D gene, V gene, J gene, CDR3 protein. The D gene is left open where the match is weak.

D: TRBD1; V: TRBV27; J: TRBJ1-4; CDR3: CASAPGTGGLWSLGKLFF
D: TRBD1; V: TRBV5-1; J: TRBJ1-1; CDR3: CASTLNGDSITEAFF
D: TRBD1; V: TRBV2; J: TRBJ1-2; CDR3: CASNENPGQGNYGYTF
D: TRBD1; V: TRBV5-1; J: TRBJ2-5; CDR3: CASSLGQGPQETQYF
D: .; V: TRBV5-5; J: TRBJ2-3; CDR3: CASSLGGGGPGTDTQYF
D: .; V: TRBV27; J: TRBJ2-7; CDR3: CASSSRGITYEQYF
D: .; V: TRBV2; J: TRBJ2-2; CDR3: CASRDYSRTGELFF
D: .; V: TRBV4-1; J: TRBJ1-6; CDR3: CASSQEGRNSPLHF
D: .; V: TRBV4-2; J: TRBJ1-2; CDR3: CASSQDRAGARYGYTF
D: .; V: TRBV18; J: TRBJ2-5; CDR3: CASSPPEVETQYF
D: .; V: TRBV19; J: TRBJ1-2; CDR3: CASSIEQEYGYTF
D: TRBD1; V: TRBV12-5; J: TRBJ1-3; CDR3: CASGSHTGGFGNTIYF
D: .; V: TRBV2; J: TRBJ2-7; CDR3: CASKGLLYYEQYF
D: TRBD2; V: TRBV5-5; J: TRBJ2-7; CDR3: CASSLVLSGRFYEQYF
D: .; V: TRBV6-5; J: TRBJ1-2; CDR3: CASRAGGFGYTF
D: TRBD1; V: TRBV19; J: TRBJ1-1; CDR3: CASSRDRLMNTEAFF
D: .; V: TRBV7-8; J: TRBJ2-7; CDR3: CASSLKRISYEQYF
D: .; V: TRBV7-3; J: TRBJ2-5; CDR3: CASSLQDQETQYF
D: TRBD1; V: TRBV19; J: TRBJ2-7; CDR3: CASRRDRGGEQYF
D: .; V: TRBV6-5; J: TRBJ2-3; CDR3: CASSLRTESDTQYF
D: TRBD1; V: TRBV4-3; J: TRBJ2-1; CDR3: CASSLGTGDYNEQFF
D: .; V: TRBV2; J: TRBJ1-5; CDR3: CASSEVQGNQPQHF
D: .; V: TRBV7-6; J: TRBJ1-1; CDR3: CASSLNPGMNTEAFF
D: TRBD1; V: TRBV6-5; J: TRBJ1-2; CDR3: CASRLQGGSYGYTF
D: .; V: TRBV10-3; J: TRBJ1-3; CDR3: CAISEARGSGNTIYF
D: TRBD1; V: TRBV2; J: TRBJ2-5; CDR3: CASTMGQGYETQYF
D: TRBD1; V: TRBV7-9; J: TRBJ1-2; CDR3: CASSLTGGNYGYTF
D: TRBD1; V: TRBV13; J: TRBJ2-3; CDR3: CASSLRWTGANTDTQYF
D: TRBD1; V: TRBV5-1; J: TRBJ2-6; CDR3: CASSRTGDTGDVLTF
D: .; V: TRBV4-2; J: TRBJ2-2; CDR3: CASSQVPGFTGELFF